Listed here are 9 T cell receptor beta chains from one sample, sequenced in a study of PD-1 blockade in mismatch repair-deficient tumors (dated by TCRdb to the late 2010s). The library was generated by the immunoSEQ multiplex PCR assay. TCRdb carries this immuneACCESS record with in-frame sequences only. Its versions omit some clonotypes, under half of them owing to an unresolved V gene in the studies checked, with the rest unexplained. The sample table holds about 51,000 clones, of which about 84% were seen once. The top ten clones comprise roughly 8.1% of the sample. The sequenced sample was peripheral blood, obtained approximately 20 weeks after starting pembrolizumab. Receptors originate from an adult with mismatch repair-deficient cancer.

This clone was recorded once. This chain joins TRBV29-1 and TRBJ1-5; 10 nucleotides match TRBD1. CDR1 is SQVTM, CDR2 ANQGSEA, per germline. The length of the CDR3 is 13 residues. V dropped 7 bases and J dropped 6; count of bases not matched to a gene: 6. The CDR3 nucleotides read TGCAGCGGGGGACAGGGGAAGGGTCAGCCCCAGCATTTT. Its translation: CSGGQGKGQPQHF.

For the CDR3, the DNA is TGTGCCAGCAAGGGCAGGGGCAACTATGGCTACACCTTC. Protein sequence: CASKGRGNYGYTF. The V and J genes are TRBV2 and TRBJ1-2; possibly TRBD1 for D (6 bases). The CDR3 contains 13 residues. Trimming removed 7 bases at V and 2 bases at J, with 11 bases between. Germline lookup yields CDR1 SNHLY and CDR2 FYNNEI.

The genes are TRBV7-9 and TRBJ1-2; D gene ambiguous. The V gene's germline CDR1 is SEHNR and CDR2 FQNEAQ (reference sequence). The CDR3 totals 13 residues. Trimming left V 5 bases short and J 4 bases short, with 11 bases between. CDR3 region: CASSPREGYGYTF. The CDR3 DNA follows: TGTGCCAGCAGCCCCCGGGAAGGCTATGGCTACACCTTC.

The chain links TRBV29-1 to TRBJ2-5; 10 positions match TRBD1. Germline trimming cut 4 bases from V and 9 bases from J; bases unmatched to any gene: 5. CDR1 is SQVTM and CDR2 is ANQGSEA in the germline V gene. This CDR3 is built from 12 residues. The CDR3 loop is CSVAGQGTPQYF. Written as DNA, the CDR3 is TGCAGCGTTGCGGGACAGGGGACACCCCAGTACTTC. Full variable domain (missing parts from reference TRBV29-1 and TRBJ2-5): SAVISQKPSRDICQRGTSLTIQCQVDSQVTMMFWYRQQPGQSLTLIATANQGSEATYESGFVIDKFPISRPNLTFSTLTVSNMSPEDSSIYLCSVAGQGTPQYFGPGTRLLVL.

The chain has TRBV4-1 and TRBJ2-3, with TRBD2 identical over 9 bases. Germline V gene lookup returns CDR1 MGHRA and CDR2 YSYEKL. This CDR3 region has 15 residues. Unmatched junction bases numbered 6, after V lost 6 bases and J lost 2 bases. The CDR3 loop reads CASSASGADTDTQYF. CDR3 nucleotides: TGCGCCAGCAGTGCTAGCGGGGCGGACACAGATACGCAGTATTTT.

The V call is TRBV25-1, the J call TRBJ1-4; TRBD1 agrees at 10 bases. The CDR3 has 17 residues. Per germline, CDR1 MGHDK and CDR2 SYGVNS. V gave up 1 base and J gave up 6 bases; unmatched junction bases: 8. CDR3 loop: CASSELGDRGGDEKLFF. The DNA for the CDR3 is TGTGCCAGCAGTGAATTGGGGGACAGGGGAGGAGATGAAAAACTGTTTTTT.

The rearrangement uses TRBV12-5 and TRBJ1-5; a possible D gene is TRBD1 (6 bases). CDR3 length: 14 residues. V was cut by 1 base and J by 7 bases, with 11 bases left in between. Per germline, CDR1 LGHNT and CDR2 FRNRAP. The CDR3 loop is CASGLGTGSQPQHF. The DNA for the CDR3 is TGTGCTAGTGGTTTGGGAACAGGGTCCCAGCCCCAGCATTTT.

DNA for the CDR3: TGCGCCAGCAGCCTTATCCTCGCAACTAATGAAAAACTGTTTTTT. Encoded protein: CASSLILATNEKLFF. The V gene is TRBV4-3, the J gene TRBJ1-4; D not certain. The CDR3 sequence is 15 residues long. V was shortened by 4 bases and J by 0 bases, with 9 bases between the two germline ends. CDR1 and CDR2 from the germline V gene are LGHNA and YSLEER.

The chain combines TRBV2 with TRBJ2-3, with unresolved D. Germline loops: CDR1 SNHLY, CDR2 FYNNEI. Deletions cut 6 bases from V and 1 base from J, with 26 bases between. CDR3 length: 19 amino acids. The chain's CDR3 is CASSLGPGGLNYRTDTQYF. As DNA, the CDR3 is TGTGCCAGCAGCCTCGGACCTGGTGGGCTGAATTACCGCACAGATACGCAGTATTTT.